Listed below are T cell receptor beta chains from one sample, sequenced in a study of CD8+ T cells in alopecia areata. This table comes from immunoSEQ multiplex PCR, and its TCRdb copy is limited to in-frame clones, with some not included. The sample carries 140,000 or so clones, approximately 60% recorded once. Sequenced material: CD8+ T cells sorted from blood. The receptors stem from a human donor in good health. Each CDR3 is given with its conserved first and last residue. Each record gives: V gene, D gene, J gene, clone size, CDR3 protein, CDR3 DNA. D genes are given only for firm matches. Clone size is shown for a subset of rows, as once, few, many or a class of expanded clone.

TRBV30	-	TRBJ2-2	-	CASGRLYTGELFF	TGTGCCAGTGGTAGACTATACACCGGGGAGCTGTTTTTT
TRBV5-6	-	TRBJ1-1	-	CASSRGGTEAFF	TGTGCCAGCAGCCGGGGGGGCACTGAAGCTTTCTTT
TRBV13	-	TRBJ2-3	-	CASSSRRAGASTDTQYF	TGTGCCAGCAGCTCACGTAGAGCGGGCGCCTCCACAGATACGCAGTATTTT
TRBV29-1	TRBD2	TRBJ2-5	-	CSVEDPAGGNGWTQYF	TGCAGCGTTGAAGATCCGGCGGGAGGTAATGGGTGGACCCAGTACTTC
TRBV29-1	TRBD1	TRBJ2-1	-	CSVERGLEQFF	TGCAGCGTTGAGAGGGGGCTTGAGCAGTTCTTC
TRBV20-1	-	TRBJ2-5	once	CSARLEETQYF	TGCAGTGCTAGACTAGAAGAGACCCAGTACTTC
TRBV4-2	-	TRBJ1-4	-	CASSRLGGATNEKLFF	TGTGCCAGCAGCAGACTGGGGGGGGCCACTAATGAAAAACTGTTTTTT
TRBV29-1	-	TRBJ2-1	-	CSVSGTYNEQFF	TGCAGCGTTAGCGGAACATACAATGAGCAGTTCTTC
TRBV4-1	TRBD2	TRBJ2-1	few	CASSQGLAFYNEQFF	TGCGCCAGCAGCCAGGGACTAGCCTTCTACAATGAGCAGTTCTTC
TRBV5-6	TRBD1	TRBJ2-7	few	CASRAGTGGEQYF	TGTGCCAGCAGGGCCGGGACAGGGGGCGAGCAGTACTTC
TRBV6-5	-	TRBJ1-5	-	CASSYGSDHQPQHF	TGTGCCAGCAGTTACGGTTCGGATCATCAGCCCCAGCATTTT
TRBV29-1	-	TRBJ2-6	few	CSVEDDTLSGANVLTF	TGCAGCGTTGAAGATGACACCCTCTCTGGGGCCAACGTCCTGACTTTC
TRBV30	-	TRBJ1-2	-	CAWTLYTGFGYTF	TGTGCCTGGACCCTCTACACAGGGTTTGGCTACACCTTC
TRBV14	-	TRBJ1-4	-	CASSLLPAGEEKLFF	TGTGCCAGCAGCCTACTCCCGGCAGGGGAGGAAAAACTGTTTTTT
TRBV13	-	TRBJ1-5	few	CASSPTGGQPQHF	TGTGCCAGCAGCCCTACCGGGGGGCAGCCCCAGCATTTT
TRBV4-1	-	TRBJ1-2	-	CASSQALTGLDYGYTF	TGCGCCAGCAGCCAAGCCCTGACAGGCTTAGATTATGGCTACACCTTC
TRBV29-1	-	TRBJ1-2	few	CSVTGEGYGYTF	TGCAGCGTGACCGGGGAAGGCTATGGCTACACCTTC
TRBV29-1	-	TRBJ1-2	-	CSVGGSNYGYTF	TGCAGCGTTGGTGGCAGTAACTATGGCTACACCTTC
TRBV11-2	-	TRBJ2-7	-	CASSLWPAQRLTYEQYF	TGTGCCAGCAGCTTATGGCCAGCCCAACGTCTAACCTACGAGCAGTACTTC
TRBV27	TRBD1	TRBJ2-1	-	CASSFLGQRGNEQFF	TGTGCCAGCAGTTTTCTGGGACAGAGGGGCAATGAGCAGTTCTTC
TRBV28	TRBD2	TRBJ2-1	few	CASSLPTTGGSNEQFF	TGTGCCAGCAGTTTACCCACGACGGGAGGATCGAATGAGCAGTTCTTC
TRBV2	TRBD2	TRBJ2-1	few	CASRIITSGEQFF	TGTGCCAGCAGGATCATAACTAGCGGAGAGCAGTTCTTC
TRBV4-1	-	TRBJ2-3	few	CASSQDAEASDTQYF	TGCGCCAGCAGCCAAGATGCTGAAGCGTCAGATACGCAGTATTTT
TRBV28	-	TRBJ2-3	-	CASAFKADTQYF	TGTGCCAGTGCATTCAAGGCAGATACGCAGTATTTT
TRBV11-2	-	TRBJ2-7	-	CASSYSYEQYF	TGTGCCAGCAGCTACTCCTACGAGCAGTACTTC
TRBV29-1	TRBD1	TRBJ2-7	-	CSVTGGDYEQYF	TGCAGCGTTACAGGGGGCGATTACGAGCAGTACTTC
TRBV29-1	TRBD1	TRBJ1-3	-	CSVEILTGHGNTIYF	TGCAGCGTTGAAATTTTGACAGGGCATGGAAACACCATATATTTT
TRBV29-1	-	TRBJ2-2	-	CSVEDGGLNTGELFF	TGCAGCGTTGAAGATGGAGGGCTGAACACCGGGGAGCTGTTTTTT
TRBV20-1	-	TRBJ2-5	few	CSARDGGTQYF	TGCAGTGCTAGAGATGGAGGGACCCAGTACTTC
TRBV7-2	-	TRBJ2-2	few	CASSLGWNTGELFF	TGTGCCAGCAGCTTAGGATGGAACACCGGGGAGCTGTTTTTT
TRBV29-1	-	TRBJ1-2	-	CSVEDRGVGYTF	TGCAGCGTTGAAGATCGGGGGGTTGGCTACACCTTC
TRBV5-1	-	TRBJ2-1	-	CASSLLESEQFF	TGCGCCAGCAGCTTGCTAGAGAGTGAGCAGTTCTTC
TRBV7-9	TRBD1	TRBJ2-5	once	CASSKDRAYQETQYF	TGTGCCAGCAGCAAGGACAGGGCGTACCAAGAGACCCAGTACTTC
TRBV7-9	-	TRBJ2-5	-	CASSLAKETQYF	TGTGCCAGCAGCTTAGCCAAAGAGACCCAGTACTTC
TRBV6-6	-	TRBJ2-7	-	CPRVDSYEQYF	TGTCCCCGGGTAGACTCCTACGAGCAGTACTTC
TRBV4-1	-	TRBJ1-1	-	CASSQDGAGNTEAFF	TGCGCCAGCAGCCAAGATGGGGCAGGGAACACTGAAGCTTTCTTT
TRBV2	-	TRBJ2-7	-	CASRESYEQYF	TGTGCCAGCAGGGAGTCCTACGAGCAGTACTTC
TRBV11-2	-	TRBJ1-1	few	CASRGSVGTEAFF	TGTGCCAGCAGGGGATCCGTGGGCACTGAAGCTTTCTTT
TRBV10-3	-	TRBJ2-1	few	CAISEDGSNEQFF	TGTGCCATCAGTGAGGACGGGAGTAATGAGCAGTTCTTC
TRBV5-6	-	TRBJ2-7	-	CASSLDESSYEQYF	TGTGCCAGCAGCTTGGACGAGAGCTCCTACGAGCAGTACTTC
TRBV5-6	-	TRBJ2-7	-	CASSFDSSDPTYEQYF	TGTGCCAGCAGCTTTGACAGTTCCGACCCTACCTACGAGCAGTACTTC
TRBV7-9	-	TRBJ2-5	-	CASSGAGWGETQYF	TGTGCCAGCTCGGGGGCAGGATGGGGAGAGACCCAGTACTTC
TRBV5-6	-	TRBJ2-1	-	CASSLGLPNEQFF	TGTGCCAGCAGCTTGGGACTACCCAATGAGCAGTTCTTC
TRBV6-1	-	TRBJ1-2	-	CASRPGFYGYTF	TGTGCCAGCAGACCGGGTTTCTATGGCTACACCTTC
TRBV7-6	-	TRBJ2-7	-	CASSPGEHEQYF	TGTGCCAGCAGCCCGGGCGAGCACGAGCAGTACTTC
TRBV7-9	TRBD2	TRBJ2-5	-	CASSPAGVETQYF	TGTGCCAGCAGCCCAGCGGGAGTTGAGACCCAGTACTTC
TRBV5-1	-	TRBJ1-1	-	CASSPGDLRGENTEAFF	TGCGCCAGCAGCCCGGGGGACTTGAGAGGCGAGAACACTGAAGCTTTCTTT
TRBV7-9	TRBD2	TRBJ2-1	once	CASSLDPGGVDEQFF	TGTGCCAGCAGCTTAGATCCCGGGGGGGTCGATGAGCAGTTCTTC
TRBV29-1	TRBD1	TRBJ2-2	few	CSVTGTGDANTGELFF	TGCAGCGTAACCGGGACAGGGGACGCGAACACCGGGGAGCTGTTTTTT
TRBV27	TRBD1	TRBJ2-1	-	CAGGQGADNEQFF	TGTGCCGGGGGACAGGGGGCCGACAATGAGCAGTTCTTC
TRBV6-5	TRBD2	TRBJ2-2	-	CASSSSGTNTGELFF	TGTGCCAGCAGTTCCAGCGGGACGAACACCGGGGAGCTGTTTTTT
TRBV5-1	TRBD2	TRBJ2-1	-	CASSSAGGPFNEQFF	TGCGCCAGCAGTTCAGCGGGAGGGCCTTTTAATGAGCAGTTCTTC
TRBV27	-	TRBJ2-1	few	CASSLSAGINEQFF	TGTGCCAGCAGTTTATCGGCGGGAATAAATGAGCAGTTCTTC
TRBV7-9	-	TRBJ2-3	few	CASSLGTDTQYF	TGTGCCAGCAGCTTAGGCACAGATACGCAGTATTTT
TRBV4-1	TRBD1	TRBJ1-5	-	CASSQQTGDQPQHF	TGCGCCAGCAGCCAACAGACAGGGGATCAGCCCCAGCATTTT